One and the same sample provided the 11 T cell receptor beta chains below, sequenced in a study of patients and donors after allogeneic stem cell transplantation. Each CDR3 protein gets one entry after TCRdb re-called the RT-PCR reads with MiXCR. Of under 200,000 distinct CDR3 sequences in the sample, 24% are singletons; the top ten hold roughly a quarter. Sequencing was performed on blood, either unsorted or a sorted T cell fraction (not recorded which). The source is a human donor who was either an allogeneic HSCT recipient or a stem cell or donor lymphocyte infusion donor (not recorded which). It is not recorded whose cells these are; they may come from a transplant donor.

This chain joins TRBV4-1 and TRBJ2-2; D remains unclear. Germline V gene lookup returns CDR1 MGHRA and CDR2 YSYEKL. Trimming left V 1 base short and J 7 bases short, with 7 bases between. This CDR3 spans 13 amino acids. The CDR3 coding sequence is TGCGCCAGCAGCCAAGTCGGTATCGGGGAGCTGTTTTTT. Translation: CASSQVGIGELFF.

This clonotype was seen only a few times. The chain recombines TRBV6-5 with TRBJ1-2; 9 bases agree with TRBD1. The CDR3 length is 15 residues. V shed 4 bases, J shed 7 bases, and the junction held 10 bases outside the gene matches. Germline values: CDR1 MNHEY, CDR2 SVGAGI. CDR3 region: CASSSVDRGIGGYTF. The CDR3 DNA reads as TGTGCCAGCAGTTCCGTAGACAGGGGGATCGGTGGCTACACCTTC.

The rearrangement uses TRBV20-1 and TRBJ2-2, with a weak D call TRBD2 (6 bases). This CDR3 is built from 18 residues. Trimming removed 0 bases at V and 3 bases at J, with 20 bases between. Germline-derived CDR1 and CDR2 are DFQATT and SNEGSKA (reference sequence). The CDR3 nucleotides read TGCAGTGCTAGAGATGTGGGACCGGCTAGCGTTGACACCGGGGAGCTGTTTTTT. It yields the protein CSARDVGPASVDTGELFF.

The chain uses TRBV6-6 and TRBJ1-4; D is undetermined. CDR1 is MNHNY and CDR2 is SVGAGI in the germline V gene (reference sequence). This CDR3 spans 14 amino acids. V was trimmed by 7 bases and J by 5 bases, leaving 14 bases between them. The CDR3 DNA reads as TGTGCCAGCACCCAGCCTGGAAGAAATGAAAAACTGTTTTTT. It yields the protein CASTQPGRNEKLFF.

This clonotype was seen ten or more times. The V gene is TRBV5-1, the J gene TRBJ1-5; a possible D gene is TRBD1 (5 bases). This CDR3 region has 15 residues. V lost 0 bases, J lost 2 bases, and 9 bases lay in between. Germline loops: CDR1 SGHRS, CDR2 YFSETQ. For the CDR3, the DNA is TGCGCCAGCAGCTTGGCGGGGGATCGCAATCAGCCCCAGCATTTT. This gives the protein CASSLAGDRNQPQHF. Using reference TRBV5-1 and TRBJ1-5 for the parts outside the CDR3, the full variable domain is KAGVTQTPRYLIKTRGQQVTLSCSPISGHRSVSWYQQTPGQGLQFLFEYFSETQRNKGNFPGRFSGRQFSNSRSEMNVSTLELGDSALYLCASSLAGDRNQPQHFGDGTRLSIL.

The V gene is TRBV20-1, the J gene TRBJ2-1, with 11 bases matching TRBD2. The J segment lost 8 bases and the V segment lost 4 bases, leaving 13 bases of the junction unmatched. Germline V gene data show CDR1 as DFQATT and CDR2 as SNEGSKA (reference sequence). CDR3 size: 16 residues. The CDR3 sequence is CSANPSIAGGPHEQFF. The CDR3 DNA follows: TGCAGTGCTAACCCTTCGATAGCGGGAGGGCCCCATGAGCAGTTCTTC.

This clonotype was seen repeatedly, ten times or more. The chain has TRBV12-3 or TRBV12-4 and TRBJ1-2; D is uncertain. CDR3 length: 13 residues. Trimming shortened V by 4 bases and J by 8 bases, and 14 bases separated the two germline ends. In DNA form, the CDR3 reads TGTGCCAGCAGTTCGTACAGTGTCGGAGGCTACACCTTC. As protein: CASSSYSVGGYTF.

In this sample, this clonotype turned up a few times. The chain links TRBV19 to TRBJ2-7, with D possibly TRBD1 on 6 matching bases. Germline CDR1 reads LNHDA; CDR2 reads SQIVND (reference sequence). The CDR3 is 14 amino acids. V gave up 3 bases and J gave up 4 bases, with 13 bases separating them. The CDR3 region is CASSIEDRLYEQYF. The DNA of the CDR3 is TGTGCCAGTAGTATTGAGGACAGACTATACGAGCAGTACTTC. The entire variable domain, with the rest obtained from reference TRBV19 and TRBJ2-7, is as follows: DGGITQSPKYLFRKEGQNVTLSCEQNLNHDAMYWYRQDPGQGLRLIYYSQIVNDFQKGDIAEGYSVSREKKESFPLTVTSAQKNPTAFYLCASSIEDRLYEQYFGPGTRLTVT.

V and J are TRBV9 and TRBJ2-3; 7 positions agree with TRBD1. Germline V lookup: CDR1 SGDLS, CDR2 YYNGEE. The J segment lost 6 bases and the V segment lost 3 bases, leaving 7 bases of the junction unmatched. This CDR3 is 14 amino acids long. The CDR3 DNA reads TGTGCCAGCAGCGACCCCGGGACAGCGGATACGCAGTATTTT. It encodes CASSDPGTADTQYF.

The chain joins TRBV7-3 to TRBJ1-6; D is perhaps TRBD1 (6 bases). V dropped 5 bases and J dropped 3 bases, with 14 bases sitting between them. Germline CDR1 is SGHTA and CDR2 is FQGTGA. There are 16 residues in the CDR3. CDR3 DNA: TGTGCCAGCAGCGTACCCGCAGGGGACTATAATTCACCCCTCCACTTT. Amino acid sequence: CASSVPAGDYNSPLHF. Filled out from reference TRBV7-3 and TRBJ1-6, the complete variable domain reads GAGVSQTPSNKVTEKGKYVELRCDPISGHTALYWYRQSLGQGPEFLIYFQGTGAADDSGLPNDRFFAVRPEGSVSTLKIQRTERGDSAVYLCASSVPAGDYNSPLHFGNGTRLTVT.

There are a few counts of this clonotype. This chain joins TRBV7-2 and TRBJ1-5, with D perhaps TRBD1 (6 bases). V was pared by 0 bases and J by 7 bases, with 13 bases between. This CDR3 region has 15 residues. The germline V gene encodes CDR1 SGHTA and CDR2 FQGNSA. The CDR3 sequence: CASSLAGRGGQPQHF. In DNA, the CDR3 is TGTGCCAGCAGCTTAGCTGGCAGGGGCGGGCAGCCCCAGCATTTT.